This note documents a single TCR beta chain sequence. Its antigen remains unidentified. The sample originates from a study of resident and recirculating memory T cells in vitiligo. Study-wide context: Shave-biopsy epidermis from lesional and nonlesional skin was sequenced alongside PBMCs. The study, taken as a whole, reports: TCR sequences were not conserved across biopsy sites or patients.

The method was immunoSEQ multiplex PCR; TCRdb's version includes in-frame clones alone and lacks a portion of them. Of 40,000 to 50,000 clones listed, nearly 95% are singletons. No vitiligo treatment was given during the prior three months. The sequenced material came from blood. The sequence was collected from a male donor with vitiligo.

The CDR3 reads CAWNGDSYGYTF. The CDR3 DNA reads TGTGCCTGGAACGGGGACAGCTATGGCTACACCTTC. The rearrangement joins TRBV30 to TRBJ1-2; 7 bases agree with TRBD1. Per the germline V gene, CDR1 is GTSNPN and CDR2 is SVGIG (reference sequence). The V and J ends lost 4 bases and 4 bases, in that order; junction bases with no gene match: 3. The CDR3 sequence is 12 residues long. The full variable domain, its missing parts supplied by reference TRBV30 and TRBJ1-2, is SQTIHQWPATLVQPVGSPLSLECTVEGTSNPNLYWYRQAAGRGLQLLFYSVGIGQISSEVPQNLSASRPQDRQFILSSKKLLLSDSGFYLCAWNGDSYGYTFGSGTRLTVV.